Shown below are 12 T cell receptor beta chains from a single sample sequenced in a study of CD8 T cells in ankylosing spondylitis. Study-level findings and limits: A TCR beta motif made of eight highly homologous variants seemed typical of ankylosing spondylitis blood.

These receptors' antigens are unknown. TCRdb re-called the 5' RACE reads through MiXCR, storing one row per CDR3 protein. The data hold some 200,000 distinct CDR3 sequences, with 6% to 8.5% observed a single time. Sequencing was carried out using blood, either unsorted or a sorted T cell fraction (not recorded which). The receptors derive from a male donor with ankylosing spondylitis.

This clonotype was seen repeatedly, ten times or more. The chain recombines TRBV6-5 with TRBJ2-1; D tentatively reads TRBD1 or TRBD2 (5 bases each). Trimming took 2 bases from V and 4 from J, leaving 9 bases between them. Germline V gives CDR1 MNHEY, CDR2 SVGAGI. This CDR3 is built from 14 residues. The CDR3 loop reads CASSYGGEYNEQFF. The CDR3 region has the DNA TGTGCCAGCAGTTACGGGGGAGAGTACAATGAGCAGTTCTTC.

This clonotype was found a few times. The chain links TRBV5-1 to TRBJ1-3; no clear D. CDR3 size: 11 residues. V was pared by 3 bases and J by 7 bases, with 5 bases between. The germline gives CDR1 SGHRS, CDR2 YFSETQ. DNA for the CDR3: TGCGCCAGCAGCTCCCTGAACACCATATATTTT. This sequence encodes CASSSLNTIYF.

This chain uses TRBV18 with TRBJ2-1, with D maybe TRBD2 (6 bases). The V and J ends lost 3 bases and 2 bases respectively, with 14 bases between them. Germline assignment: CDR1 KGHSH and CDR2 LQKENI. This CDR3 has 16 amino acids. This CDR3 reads CASSPGRSRTYNEQFF. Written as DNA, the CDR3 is TGTGCCAGCTCACCTGGGAGGAGTCGTACCTACAATGAGCAGTTCTTC. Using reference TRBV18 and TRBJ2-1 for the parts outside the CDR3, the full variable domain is NAGVMQNPRHLVRRRGQEARLRCSPMKGHSHVYWYRQLPEEGLKFMVYLQKENIIDESGMPKERFSAEFPKEGPSILRIQQVVRGDSAAYFCASSPGRSRTYNEQFFGPGTRLTVL.

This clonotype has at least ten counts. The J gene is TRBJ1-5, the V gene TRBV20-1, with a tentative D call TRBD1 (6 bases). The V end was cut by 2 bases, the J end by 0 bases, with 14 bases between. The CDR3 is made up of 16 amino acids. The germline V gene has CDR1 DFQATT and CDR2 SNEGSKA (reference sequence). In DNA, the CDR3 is TGCAGTGCTAGACCGACAGGTTTGAATAGCAATCAGCCCCAGCATTTT. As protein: CSARPTGLNSNQPQHF.

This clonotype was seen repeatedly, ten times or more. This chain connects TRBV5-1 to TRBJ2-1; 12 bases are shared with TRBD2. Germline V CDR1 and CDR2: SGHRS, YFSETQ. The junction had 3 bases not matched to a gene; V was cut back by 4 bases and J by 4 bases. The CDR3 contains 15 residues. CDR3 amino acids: CASSPGLAGYNEQFF. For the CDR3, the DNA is TGCGCCAGCAGCCCAGGACTAGCGGGATACAATGAGCAGTTCTTC.

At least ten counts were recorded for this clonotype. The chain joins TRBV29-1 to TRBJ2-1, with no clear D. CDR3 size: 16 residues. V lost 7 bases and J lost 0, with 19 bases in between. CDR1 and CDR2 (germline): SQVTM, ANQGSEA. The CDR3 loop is CSAVGSYSSSYNEQFF. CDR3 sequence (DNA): TGCAGCGCCGTCGGCAGCTACTCCAGCTCCTACAATGAGCAGTTCTTC.

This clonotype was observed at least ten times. The CDR3 sequence is CATSRDGQPDTQYF. The CDR3 DNA is TGTGCCACCAGCAGAGACGGACAGCCAGATACGCAGTATTTT. This chain uses TRBV15 with TRBJ2-3; D may be TRBD1 (6 bases). The CDR3 has 14 residues. Germline CDR1 reads LNHNV; CDR2 reads YYDKDF (reference sequence). V was pared by 0 bases and J by 4 bases, with 8 bases between.

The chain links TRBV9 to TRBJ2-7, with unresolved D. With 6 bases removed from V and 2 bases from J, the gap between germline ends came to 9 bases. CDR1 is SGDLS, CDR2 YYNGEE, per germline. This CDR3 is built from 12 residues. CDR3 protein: CASNNGTYEQYF. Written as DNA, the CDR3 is TGTGCCAGCAATAACGGTACCTACGAGCAGTACTTC. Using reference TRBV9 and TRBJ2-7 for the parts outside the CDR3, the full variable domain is DSGVTQTPKHLITATGQRVTLRCSPRSGDLSVYWYQQSLDQGLQFLIQYYNGEERAKGNILERFSAQQFPDLHSELNLSSLELGDSALYFCASNNGTYEQYFGPGTRLTVT.

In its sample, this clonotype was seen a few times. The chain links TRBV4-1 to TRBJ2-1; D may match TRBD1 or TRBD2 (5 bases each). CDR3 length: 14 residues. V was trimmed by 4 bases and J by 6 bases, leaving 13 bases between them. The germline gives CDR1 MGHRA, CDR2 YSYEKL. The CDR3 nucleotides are TGCGCCAGCAGCCTTCGGCTGGGGACCAATGAGCAGTTCTTC. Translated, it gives CASSLRLGTNEQFF.

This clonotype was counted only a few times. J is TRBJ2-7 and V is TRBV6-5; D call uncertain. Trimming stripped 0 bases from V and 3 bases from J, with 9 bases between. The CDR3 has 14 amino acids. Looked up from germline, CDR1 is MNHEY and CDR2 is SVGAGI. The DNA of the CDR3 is TGTGCCAGCAGTTACTCGACCAGAGTCTACGAGCAGTACTTC. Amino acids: CASSYSTRVYEQYF.

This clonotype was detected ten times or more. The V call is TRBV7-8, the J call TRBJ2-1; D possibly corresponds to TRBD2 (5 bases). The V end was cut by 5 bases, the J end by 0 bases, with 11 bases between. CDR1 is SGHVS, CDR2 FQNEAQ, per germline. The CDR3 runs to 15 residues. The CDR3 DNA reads TGTGCCAGCAGCCCCTGGACTGGCTCCTACAATGAGCAGTTCTTC. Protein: CASSPWTGSYNEQFF.

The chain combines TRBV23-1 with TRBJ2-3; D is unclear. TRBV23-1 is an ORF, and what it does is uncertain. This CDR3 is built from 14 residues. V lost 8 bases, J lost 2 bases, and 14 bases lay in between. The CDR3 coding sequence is TGCGCCAGCGTTCACTGGCATCTCACAGATACGCAGTATTTT. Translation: CASVHWHLTDTQYF.